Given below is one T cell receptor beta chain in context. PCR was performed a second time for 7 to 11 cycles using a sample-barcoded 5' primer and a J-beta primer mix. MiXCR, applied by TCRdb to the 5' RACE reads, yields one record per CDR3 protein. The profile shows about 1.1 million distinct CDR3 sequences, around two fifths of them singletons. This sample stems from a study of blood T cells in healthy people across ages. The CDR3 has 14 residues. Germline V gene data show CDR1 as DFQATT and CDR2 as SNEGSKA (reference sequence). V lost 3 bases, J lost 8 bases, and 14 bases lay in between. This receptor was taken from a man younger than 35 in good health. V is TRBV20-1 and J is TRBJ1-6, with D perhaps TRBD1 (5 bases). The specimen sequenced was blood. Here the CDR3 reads CSARGGQGDSPLHF. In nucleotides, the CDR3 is TGCAGTGCTAGGGGTGGGCAGGGCGATTCACCCCTCCACTTT.